These 18 T cell receptor beta chains were all obtained from the same sample, sequenced in a study of T cell changes during pregnancy in multiple sclerosis. Clones were sequenced by immunoSEQ multiplex PCR, and TCRdb holds only the in-frame ones, with some missing. This table has roughly 59,000 clones, 90% to 95% appearing once. The sample in question was CD4+ T cells from peripheral blood mononuclear cells, obtained before pregnancy. The receptor source for this set is a female donor with multiple sclerosis, enrolled in a pregnancy study.

Only one count was recorded for this clone. The rearrangement uses TRBV18 and TRBJ2-1; TRBD2 aligns across 8 bases. Per germline, CDR1 KGHSH and CDR2 LQKENI. Germline trimming cut 5 bases from V and 2 bases from J; bases unmatched to any gene: 11. This CDR3 spans 17 amino acids. The CDR3 DNA reads TGTGCCAGCTCAAATTCACCGACTAGCGCTACCTACAATGAGCAGTTCTTC. Translated, it gives CASSNSPTSATYNEQFF.

The CDR3 bases are TGTGCCAGCAGCTTGTGGCTAGCTATAGGCATTCAGTACTTC. This sequence encodes CASSLWLAIGIQYF. This rearrangement joins TRBV5-6 to TRBJ2-4; perhaps TRBD2 as D (5 bases). The V end lost 1 base, the J end lost 9 bases, and 14 bases lay between the germline ends. Germline values: CDR1 SGHDT, CDR2 YYEEEE. This CDR3 has 14 amino acids.

V usage is TRBV6-1 and J usage is TRBJ2-1; tentative D call: TRBD1 (6 bases). The CDR3 is 15 residues long. Trimming stripped 2 bases from V and 8 bases from J, with 16 bases between. Germline-derived CDR1 and CDR2 are MNHNS and SASEGT. CDR3 amino acids: CASSERGISRDEQFF. The CDR3 DNA follows: TGTGCCAGCAGTGAAAGGGGGATTTCTCGGGATGAGCAGTTCTTC.

The rearrangement links TRBV5-4 to TRBJ2-3; a weak D match, TRBD2 (5 bases). The germline CDR1 and CDR2 sequences are SGHNT and YYREEE (reference sequence). The V end lost 5 bases, the J end lost 2 bases, and 15 bases lay between the germline ends. This CDR3 is built from 15 residues. CDR3 DNA: TGTGCCAGCAGTTTTTACGAGGGCTTCACAGATACGCAGTATTTT. This encodes CASSFYEGFTDTQYF.

The chain links TRBV9 to TRBJ1-1; possible D gene TRBD1, 5 bases. The CDR3 sequence is 13 residues long. Looked up from germline, CDR1 is SGDLS and CDR2 is YYNGEE. V gave up 0 bases and J gave up 5 bases, with 8 bases separating them. CDR3 DNA sequence: TGTGCCAGCAGCGTAGAACAGGTAACTGAAGCTTTCTTT. This gives the protein CASSVEQVTEAFF.

The chain couples TRBV28 to TRBJ1-2; D is possibly TRBD1 (5 bases). The germline gives CDR1 MDHEN, CDR2 SYDVKM. The V gene lost 2 bases and the J gene lost 6 bases, with 10 bases spanning the gap. This CDR3 is built from 13 residues. In DNA form, the CDR3 reads TGTGCCAGCAGTTTACAACAGGCCAATGGCTACACCTTC. It codes for CASSLQQANGYTF.

The chain recombines TRBV5-1 with TRBJ2-1; D unresolved. Germline assignment: CDR1 SGHRS and CDR2 YFSETQ. V was shortened by 7 bases and J by 0 bases, with 20 bases between the two germline ends. The CDR3 spans 17 residues. This chain's CDR3 is CASESGTMSSSYNEQFF. The CDR3 region has the DNA TGCGCCAGCGAATCAGGAACGATGTCCAGCTCCTACAATGAGCAGTTCTTC.

The sample holds a few counts of this clone. The chain carries TRBV4-2 and TRBJ2-1; D ambiguous. The V end lost 5 bases, the J end lost 6 bases, and 8 bases lay between the germline ends. Germline-derived CDR1 and CDR2 are LGHNA and YNFKEQ. The CDR3 runs to 12 residues. CDR3 DNA sequence: TGTGCCAGCAGCAGAAACTTCAATGAGCAGTTCTTC. This translates into CASSRNFNEQFF.

As regards this clone: The same CDR3 also results from other DNA sequences found in this sample. V gene TRBV7-2 combines with J gene TRBJ1-1; D is ambiguous. Germline CDR1 SGHTA, CDR2 FQGNSA. The V end was cut by 5 bases, the J end by 1 base, with 8 bases between. The CDR3 is 13 residues long. CDR3 protein: CASSLTRNTEAFF. In DNA, the CDR3 is TGTGCCAGCAGCCTCACAAGGAACACTGAAGCTTTCTTT.

This chain joins TRBV23-1 and TRBJ1-5, with TRBD1 matching 7 bases. TRBV23-1 is identified as an open reading frame with a role that is uncertain. The CDR3 loop spans 18 amino acids. V was clipped by 7 bases and J by 0 bases; unmatched bases: 15. The DNA for the CDR3 is TGCGCCAGCACAAACCGGGACAGCAATGCGGATAGCAATCAGCCCCAGCATTTT. It yields the protein CASTNRDSNADSNQPQHF.

The chain uses TRBV10-3 and TRBJ2-7; 8 bases fit TRBD2. The V gene end was trimmed by 6 bases and the J gene end by 6 bases; junction bases not matched to a gene: 7. From germline, CDR1 is ENHRY and CDR2 SYGVKD. The CDR3 runs to 13 residues. CDR3 nucleotides: TGTGCCATCAGCCGGGGGGGGAGGGTCGAGCAGTACTTC. It codes for CAISRGGRVEQYF.

The V call is TRBV6-5, the J call TRBJ1-1; D is undetermined. CDR3 length: 15 residues. Germline assignment: CDR1 MNHEY and CDR2 SVGAGI. Trimming cost V 0 bases and J 0 bases, with 8 bases left between them. The CDR3 region has the DNA TGTGCCAGCAGTTACTCTCCAGCGGTGAACACTGAAGCTTTCTTT. Translation gives CASSYSPAVNTEAFF.

This rearrangement joins TRBV19 to TRBJ2-1; D uncertain. Germline values: CDR1 LNHDA, CDR2 SQIVND (reference sequence). This CDR3 spans 15 amino acids. V gave up 0 bases and J gave up 5 bases, with 11 bases separating them. CDR3 region: CASSIDRLADNEQFF. The CDR3 coding sequence is TGTGCCAGTAGTATAGATAGGTTGGCGGACAATGAGCAGTTCTTC.

The V call is TRBV7-9, the J call TRBJ2-1, with 11 positions matching TRBD2. The CDR3 totals 16 residues. In germline, CDR1 is SEHNR, CDR2 FQNEAQ (reference sequence). Trimming cost V 5 bases and J 3 bases; bases outside gene matches: 6. CDR3 nucleotides: TGTGCCAGCAGCCGGGGGACTAGCGGAGTCTACAATGAGCAGTTCTTC. Translating it yields CASSRGTSGVYNEQFF.

This chain uses TRBV2 with TRBJ2-2, with D tentatively TRBD2 (5 bases). Germline V CDR1 and CDR2: SNHLY, FYNNEI. V dropped 6 bases and J dropped 5 bases, with 16 bases sitting between them. This CDR3 has 15 amino acids. The CDR3 loop is CASRANGPGTGELFF. CDR3 DNA: TGTGCCAGCAGGGCGAACGGCCCGGGGACCGGGGAGCTGTTTTTT.

The V call is TRBV19, the J call TRBJ1-2; unclear D gene. Trimming removed 5 bases at V and 2 bases at J, with 15 bases between. Germline CDR1 reads LNHDA; CDR2 reads SQIVND (reference sequence). The CDR3 totals 15 residues. The chain's CDR3 is CASSPGGAPNYGYTF. As DNA, the CDR3 is TGTGCCAGTAGTCCCGGAGGCGCTCCAAACTATGGCTACACCTTC. Filled out from reference TRBV19 and TRBJ1-2, the complete variable domain reads DGGITQSPKYLFRKEGQNVTLSCEQNLNHDAMYWYRQDPGQGLRLIYYSQIVNDFQKGDIAEGYSVSREKKESFPLTVTSAQKNPTAFYLCASSPGGAPNYGYTFGSGTRLTVV.

Of note for this clone: The same CDR3 arises from other DNA sequences in this sample as well. This chain connects TRBV20-1 to TRBJ2-3; maybe TRBD2 (6 bases). CDR3 size: 11 residues. Per germline, CDR1 DFQATT and CDR2 SNEGSKA (reference sequence). Trimming shortened V by 6 bases and J by 3 bases, and 7 bases separated the two germline ends. CDR3 amino acids: CSAAGTDTQYF. In DNA form, the CDR3 reads TGCAGTGCCGCGGGAACAGATACGCAGTATTTT.

The rearrangement joins TRBV6-5 to TRBJ2-7; maybe TRBD1 (6 bases). Trimming took off 0 bases at V and 5 bases at J, with 14 bases between the two ends. The CDR3 loop spans 15 amino acids. Germline CDR1 and CDR2: MNHEY and SVGAGI. CDR3 DNA sequence: TGTGCCAGCAGTTACTCGCAGGCAGGGGTCCACGAGCAGTACTTC. Its protein is CASSYSQAGVHEQYF.